These T cell receptor beta chains were read from a single sample in a study of cytomegalovirus exposure and HLA in healthy donors. Assay: immunoSEQ multiplex PCR; the TCRdb copy retains only in-frame clones and omits some. The table has 95,000 to 100,000 clones, about 80% seen once; the top ten hold about 3.5%. Input material: PBMCs. These TCRs come from a man aged 35-49 years in good health and CMV-seronegative. CDR3s include the opening cysteine and the closing phenylalanine or tryptophan. The order of the fields is clone size, J gene, V gene, D gene, CDR3 protein, CDR3 DNA. A D gene is named only where the DNA matches it firmly. A clone size is listed for some rows: how often the clone was seen (once, few, many), or a class if it is expanded.

-	TRBJ2-5	TRBV6-5	TRBD2	CASSSQREQYF	TGTGCCAGCAGCTCCCAGCGGGAGCAGTACTTC
-	TRBJ2-5	TRBV10-3	TRBD2	CAISGLAGEGQETQYF	TGTGCCATCAGTGGACTAGCGGGAGAGGGGCAGGAGACCCAGTACTTC
few	TRBJ2-2	TRBV5-1	-	CASSNLLDPSTGELFF	TGCGCCAGCAGCAATTTACTAGATCCAAGCACCGGGGAGCTGTTTTTT
-	TRBJ1-1	TRBV6-5	-	CASRQGGLNTEAFF	TGTGCCAGCAGACAGGGTGGCCTGAACACTGAAGCTTTCTTT
-	TRBJ1-1	TRBV19	-	CASSRGVGLGGTEAFF	TGTGCCAGTAGTCGCGGGGTGGGCTTGGGTGGCACTGAAGCTTTCTTT
-	TRBJ2-5	TRBV10-1	TRBD2	CATRRGGRSQETQYF	TGCGCCACCAGGCGGGGGGGGCGAAGTCAAGAGACCCAGTACTTC
-	TRBJ1-1	TRBV18	-	CASSPRGSDTEAFF	TGTGCCAGCTCCCCCCGGGGGTCTGACACTGAAGCTTTCTTT
-	TRBJ1-6	TRBV9	TRBD1	CASAVRDRNSPLHF	TGTGCCAGCGCGGTCCGGGACAGGAATTCACCCCTCCACTTT
-	TRBJ2-2	TRBV5-4	TRBD1	CASSVKTGGRNTGELFF	TGTGCCAGCAGCGTAAAGACAGGGGGTCGGAACACCGGGGAGCTGTTTTTT
-	TRBJ1-6	TRBV6-5	-	CASSPSGEWPLHF	TGTGCCAGCAGCCCCTCGGGGGAATGGCCCCTCCACTTT
-	TRBJ1-4	TRBV5-1	-	CASSSSGGVEKLFF	TGCGCCAGCAGCTCCTCGGGGGGTGTTGAAAAACTGTTTTTT
-	TRBJ2-7	TRBV5-1	-	CASSLDSTGEQYF	TGCGCCAGCAGCTTGGACTCCACGGGCGAGCAGTACTTC
few	TRBJ2-7	TRBV5-1	-	CASSLVSRSEQYF	TGCGCCAGCAGCTTGGTGTCTAGAAGCGAGCAGTACTTC
-	TRBJ2-1	TRBV7-3	TRBD2	CASSLTGLAGGQRNEQFF	TGTGCCAGCAGCTTAACGGGACTAGCGGGGGGGCAAAGGAATGAGCAGTTCTTC
-	TRBJ1-2	TRBV11-2	-	CASSLDPGYGYTF	TGTGCCAGCAGCTTAGATCCAGGCTATGGCTACACCTTC
-	TRBJ2-1	TRBV19	TRBD2	CASSITGGGTKNEQFF	TGTGCCAGTAGTATAACTGGCGGGGGGACAAAGAATGAGCAGTTCTTC
once	TRBJ2-3	TRBV19	TRBD1	CASSTGQGNTDTQYF	TGTGCCAGTAGTACGGGACAGGGGAACACAGATACGCAGTATTTT
-	TRBJ2-2	TRBV5-4	-	CASSLGGGPRGTGELFF	TGTGCCAGCAGCTTGGGCGGGGGCCCCAGGGGCACCGGGGAGCTGTTTTTT
once	TRBJ1-1	TRBV14	-	CASTTSGGPFAEAFF	TGTGCCAGCACCACATCCGGGGGACCCTTCGCTGAAGCTTTCTTT
-	TRBJ2-5	TRBV20-1	-	CSARDYPNKYF	TGCAGTGCTAGGGACTACCCAAATAAGTACTTC
-	TRBJ2-6	TRBV28	-	CASSFRSGANVLTF	TGTGCCAGCAGTTTCAGGTCTGGGGCCAACGTCCTGACTTTC
few	TRBJ2-3	TRBV10-1	TRBD1	CASSGPGQSTDTQYF	TGCGCCAGCAGTGGCCCGGGACAGAGCACAGATACGCAGTATTTT
few	TRBJ2-6	TRBV6-1	-	CASSQEQPGANVLTF	TGTGCCAGCAGTCAGGAACAGCCGGGGGCCAACGTCCTGACTTTC
-	TRBJ2-7	TRBV5-8	TRBD2	CASRVLGGRVEQYF	TGTGCCAGCAGGGTGTTAGGCGGGAGGGTCGAGCAGTACTTC
-	TRBJ2-1	TRBV11-2	-	CASSQTRGAQRNEQFF	TGTGCCAGCAGCCAGACCCGGGGTGCACAGAGAAATGAGCAGTTCTTC
-	TRBJ1-5	TRBV19	TRBD1	CASSIRGQGINQPQHF	TGTGCCAGTAGTATACGGGGACAGGGGATCAATCAGCCCCAGCATTTT
-	TRBJ1-6	TRBV5-4	-	CASSFQGFDSPLHF	TGTGCCAGCAGCTTCCAGGGGTTTGATTCACCCCTCCACTTT
-	TRBJ2-7	TRBV5-1	TRBD2	CASSARLAGNYEQYF	TGCGCCAGCAGCGCCCGACTAGCGGGCAACTACGAGCAGTACTTC
-	TRBJ2-1	TRBV5-6	TRBD2	CASSPRGTSGNYNEQFF	TGTGCCAGCAGCCCCCGTGGGACTAGCGGAAACTACAATGAGCAGTTCTTC
-	TRBJ1-1	TRBV5-5	-	CASSWGRGTEAFF	TGTGCCAGCAGCTGGGGTCGGGGCACTGAAGCTTTCTTT
-	TRBJ1-5	TRBV7-2	-	CASSPGTNQPQHF	TGTGCCAGCAGCCCGGGGACAAATCAGCCCCAGCATTTT
-	TRBJ2-3	TRBV14	TRBD2	CASSQRTGGRDTQYF	TGTGCCAGCAGCCAAAGGACGGGAGGGCGAGATACGCAGTATTTT
-	TRBJ2-3	TRBV27	-	CASSLIWGDDTQYF	TGTGCCAGCAGTTTAATCTGGGGGGATGATACGCAGTATTTT
-	TRBJ2-1	TRBV7-6	TRBD1	CASGAPWTGPSSYNEQFF	TGTGCCAGCGGCGCTCCTTGGACAGGGCCTAGCTCCTACAATGAGCAGTTCTTC
-	TRBJ1-6	TRBV13	-	CASSLFSGKGSPLHF	TGTGCCAGCAGCTTATTCTCGGGGAAGGGTTCACCCCTCCACTTT
-	TRBJ2-7	TRBV27	-	CASSPISGSYEQYF	TGTGCCAGCAGTCCTATTAGCGGCTCCTACGAGCAGTACTTC
once	TRBJ2-5	TRBV5-4	-	CASTWGGAKQETQYF	TGTGCCAGCACCTGGGGGGGGGCTAAGCAAGAGACCCAGTACTTC
-	TRBJ2-5	TRBV27	-	CASSFRGGTQYF	TGTGCCAGCAGTTTTAGGGGTGGGACCCAGTACTTC
-	TRBJ1-6	TRBV7-8	-	CASSLEAGFNPPLHF	TGTGCCAGCAGCTTAGAGGCGGGTTTTAATCCACCCCTCCACTTT
-	TRBJ2-1	TRBV6-4	TRBD1	CASSTGQGRLHEQFF	TGTGCCAGCAGCACCGGACAGGGAAGGTTGCATGAGCAGTTCTTC
-	TRBJ2-2	TRBV6-5	TRBD2	CASKTSGRSGELFF	TGTGCCAGCAAGACTAGCGGGAGGTCCGGGGAGCTGTTTTTT
few	TRBJ1-6	TRBV2	TRBD1	CASVGQGLYNSPLHF	TGTGCCAGCGTCGGACAGGGCCTGTATAATTCACCCCTCCACTTT
-	TRBJ2-7	TRBV30	-	CAWSTGYEQYF	TGTGCCTGGAGCACCGGCTACGAGCAGTACTTC
-	TRBJ1-4	TRBV19	-	CASSKTGGTNEKLFF	TGTGCCAGTAGTAAAACGGGGGGAACTAATGAAAAACTGTTTTTT
-	TRBJ1-1	TRBV6-5	TRBD1	CASSQDRAMNTEAFF	TGTGCCAGCAGCCAAGACAGGGCTATGAACACTGAAGCTTTCTTT
-	TRBJ1-1	TRBV7-2	-	CASSYRQTINTEAFF	TGTGCCAGCAGCTACCGACAGACCATCAACACTGAAGCTTTCTTT
-	TRBJ2-7	TRBV5-4	TRBD2	CASSHPGLASYEQYF	TGTGCCAGCAGCCACCCGGGACTAGCCTCCTACGAGCAGTACTTC
-	TRBJ2-7	TRBV5-8	-	CASSWTASSYEQYF	TGTGCCAGCAGCTGGACTGCGAGCTCCTACGAGCAGTACTTC
-	TRBJ2-1	TRBV4-1	TRBD2	CASSQSVAGTYNEQFF	TGCGCCAGCAGCCAATCCGTAGCGGGAACATACAATGAGCAGTTCTTC
-	TRBJ1-5	TRBV2	TRBD1	CASNPDRSQPQHF	TGTGCCAGCAATCCGGACAGGAGTCAGCCCCAGCATTTT
-	TRBJ2-7	TRBV30	TRBD1	CAWSAGQGGEQYF	TGTGCCTGGAGCGCGGGACAGGGGGGCGAGCAGTACTTC
-	TRBJ2-7	TRBV5-1	TRBD2	CASSNAGGSYEQYF	TGCGCCAGCAGCAATGCGGGGGGCTCCTACGAGCAGTACTTC
-	TRBJ2-1	TRBV28	TRBD2	CASQDRGLYNEQFF	TGTGCCAGTCAGGATCGGGGACTATACAATGAGCAGTTCTTC
-	TRBJ2-5	TRBV7-3	TRBD2	CASSLGLAGGGMETQYF	TGTGCCAGCAGCTTAGGCCTAGCGGGGGGCGGGATGGAGACCCAGTACTTC
-	TRBJ2-2	TRBV5-4	TRBD2	CASSLSGRNTGELFF	TGTGCCAGCAGCTTGAGCGGGAGGAACACCGGGGAGCTGTTTTTT
-	TRBJ2-1	TRBV29-1	-	CSVLRQGKGNEQFF	TGCAGCGTGCTTAGGCAGGGGAAGGGGAATGAGCAGTTCTTC
once	TRBJ2-7	TRBV2	TRBD1	CASTLTGALDEQYF	TGTGCCAGCACCCTAACAGGGGCTCTCGACGAGCAGTACTTC